The entry that follows covers one T cell receptor beta chain sequence. The specificity of this receptor is unknown. At one end, the junction sequence differs from germline, possibly due to a read error. The data originate from a study of blood T cell repertoires in COVID-19 (dated by TCRdb to about 2020). With respect to the entire study: The collaborator samples originated in the United States, Italy and Spain and spanned the acute and convalescent phases of COVID-19. The prospective study material was composed of cDNA or gDNA derived from T cells, B-cell-depleted T cells, or PBMCs. Subjects who had been exposed to COVID-19, were actively infected with it, or had recovered from it provided the deeply sampled blood TCRbeta repertoires that made up the dataset. The repertoires were made available in a free public database intended to serve as a resource for research on the immune response to SARS-CoV-2. The samples were drawn from the first 160 participants of the ongoing ImmuneRACE study and from under 1,500 subjects provided by 6 global collaborators. Nearly every sample came with metadata listing a de-identified subject ID, COVID-19 status, age in years and sex. Where HLA class I and class II types were available, the types were taken from metadata supplied by the sample provider, not from assay-based typing.

One collaborating source in Seattle enrolled patients during active infection and followed them longitudinally through the course of disease. The collaborating institutions used their own protocols to collect whole blood in K2EDTA tubes. For TCRbeta analysis, collaborators shipped samples in one of three forms: frozen whole blood, isolated PBMCs, or DNA extracted from either of those sample types. General study outcomes and caveats: How much clinical and demographic metadata was included differed by source and by participant, and the metadata was provided uncurated.

TCRbeta CDR3 regions were amplified from genomic DNA using the immunoSEQ Assay, a bias-controlled multiplex PCR. The study's own analysis went as follows. Within the assay, amplification of reference gene primers was used to estimate how many nucleated cells each sample contained. Sequence reads were collapsed and filtered to measure the absolute abundance of every unique TCRbeta CDR3 rearrangement. For each sample, productive Simpson clonality was calculated as the square root of Simpson's diversity index across productive rearrangements. The clones in this table, taken by TCRdb from immuneACCESS, are in-frame only. Not every clone is retained; where verified, under half of the shortfall comes from an unresolved V gene, and the cause of the rest is unknown. That table gives V, J and clone size, and the DNA gave D and trimming. This sample is represented by about 170,000 clones; approximately 91% of them were singletons. Clones ranked in the top ten supply approximately 5% of the sample.

The germline V gene yields MGHRA for CDR1 and YSYEKL for CDR2. Inclusive of the bounding cysteine and phenylalanine, the CDR3 is 15 residues long. CDR3 DNA only is kept here, 45 bases in frame from base 1. The chain is assembled from TRBV4-1 and TRBJ1-5; a confident D gene designation cannot be given. Sequencing was carried out using peripheral blood. The sequence was obtained from a young man with COVID-19, enrolled during active disease. This receptor carries the CDR3 CASSGLISGRQAQHF. In nucleotide form, the sequence is TGCGCCAGCAGCGGACTGATCTCTGGTCGTCAGGCCCAGCATTTT.